Listed here are 19 T cell receptor beta chains from one sample, sequenced in a study of blood T cell repertoires in COVID-19. This table comes from immunoSEQ multiplex PCR, and its TCRdb copy is limited to in-frame clones, with some not included. Here the sample spans approximately 250,000 clones, 84% being singletons. Material: peripheral blood. The origin of the receptors is a human donor in a cohort sampled during active COVID-19.

The V call is TRBV5-1, the J call TRBJ1-1, with D hard to call. Trimming took off 3 bases at V and 0 bases at J, with 6 bases between the two ends. The CDR3 has 13 residues. Germline V gene data show CDR1 as SGHRS and CDR2 as YFSETQ. The CDR3 DNA is TGCGCCAGCAGCTCGGACTTGAACACTGAAGCTTTCTTT. Amino acid sequence: CASSSDLNTEAFF.

The V gene is TRBV6-5, the J gene TRBJ2-1; a possible D gene is TRBD2 (6 bases). The V gene's germline CDR1 is MNHEY and CDR2 SVGAGI. V shed 7 bases and J shed 4 bases, with 14 bases lying between them. This CDR3 has 14 amino acids. CDR3 residues: CASTGGAIYNEQFF. The DNA for the CDR3 is TGTGCCAGCACGGGCGGGGCTATATACAATGAGCAGTTCTTC.

V is TRBV7-2 and J is TRBJ2-7; TRBD2 might be the D (6 bases). V lost 4 bases, J lost 5 bases, and 15 bases lay in between. CDR3 length: 14 residues. Germline loops: CDR1 SGHTA, CDR2 FQGNSA. This chain's CDR3 is CASSSGTPWNEQYF. CDR3 sequence (DNA): TGTGCCAGCAGCTCCGGGACTCCCTGGAACGAGCAGTACTTC.

The chain has TRBV11-2 and TRBJ2-1; D is unresolved. Germline V gene data show CDR1 as SGHAT and CDR2 as FQNNGV. This CDR3 is built from 15 residues. Trimming took 2 bases from V and 0 from J, leaving 8 bases between them. The DNA of the CDR3 is TGTGCCAGCAGCTTATCCCCTAACTCCTACAATGAGCAGTTCTTC. Translated, it gives CASSLSPNSYNEQFF.

The V call is TRBV7-9, the J call TRBJ1-4, with TRBD1 matching 9 bases. Germline CDR1 and CDR2: SEHNR and FQNEAQ (reference sequence). V shed 5 bases, J shed 8 bases, and the junction held 6 bases outside the gene matches. The CDR3 contains 14 residues. As DNA, the CDR3 is TGTGCCAGCAGCCCGGGGACAGGGCGAGAAAAACTGTTTTTT. It specifies CASSPGTGREKLFF.

With respect to this clone: This sample also contains other DNA sequences that code for the same CDR3. J is TRBJ2-2 and V is TRBV6-5; D is uncertain. V was pared by 0 bases and J by 1 base, with 6 bases between. The CDR3 is 15 residues long. Germline values: CDR1 MNHEY, CDR2 SVGAGI. CDR3: CASSYSFLNTGELFF. The CDR3 nucleotides read TGTGCCAGCAGTTACTCTTTTCTGAACACCGGGGAGCTGTTTTTT.

The rearrangement joins TRBV9 to TRBJ2-4, with TRBD1 identical over 8 bases. The germline V gene has CDR1 SGDLS and CDR2 YYNGEE. V was pared by 0 bases and J by 8 bases, with 13 bases of the junction left unmatched. The CDR3 totals 17 residues. This CDR3 reads CASSVGDRPRNLDIQYF. In DNA, the CDR3 is TGTGCCAGCAGCGTAGGGGACAGGCCCCGCAATTTGGACATTCAGTACTTC. Variable domain in full (rest from reference TRBV9 and TRBJ2-4): DSGVTQTPKHLITATGQRVTLRCSPRSGDLSVYWYQQSLDQGLQFLIQYYNGEERAKGNILERFSAQQFPDLHSELNLSSLELGDSALYFCASSVGDRPRNLDIQYFGAGTRLSVL.

The chain employs TRBV2 and TRBJ1-1; 8 bases agree with TRBD1. The germline V gene has CDR1 SNHLY and CDR2 FYNNEI. The CDR3 length is 14 residues. The trim removed 2 bases at V and 4 bases at J, leaving 3 bases unmatched. The CDR3 here is CASSERTGGTEAFF. The DNA for the CDR3 is TGTGCCAGCAGTGAACGTACAGGGGGCACTGAAGCTTTCTTT.

This chain joins TRBV15 and TRBJ2-1, with D perhaps TRBD1 (5 bases). CDR3 length equals 16 residues. Germline V gene sequence: CDR1 LNHNV, CDR2 YYDKDF (reference sequence). The V end was cut by 0 bases, the J end by 4 bases, with 13 bases between. The CDR3 coding sequence is TGTGCCACCAGCAGAGAATCCCCAGGGTGGTACAATGAGCAGTTCTTC. This encodes CATSRESPGWYNEQFF.

The chain combines TRBV11-3 with TRBJ2-1; 8 nucleotides align to TRBD1. J gave up 13 bases and V 1 base, and 3 bases lay outside the gene matches. This CDR3 spans 12 amino acids. The germline V gene encodes CDR1 SGHNT and CDR2 YENEEA. This chain's CDR3 is CASSLGQGPQFF. The CDR3 DNA reads as TGTGCCAGCAGCTTAGGACAGGGGCCCCAGTTCTTC.

The V gene is TRBV5-1, the J gene TRBJ2-5; 9 bases map to TRBD2. Germline CDR1 reads SGHRS; CDR2 reads YFSETQ. Trimming cost V 0 bases and J 0 bases; bases outside gene matches: 3. This CDR3 has 16 residues. The CDR3 sequence: CASSLGLAGYQETQYF. In DNA, the CDR3 is TGCGCCAGCAGCTTGGGGCTAGCGGGGTACCAAGAGACCCAGTACTTC.

The chain combines TRBV7-2 with TRBJ1-5; the D gene is possibly TRBD1 (5 bases). Germline CDR1 is SGHTA and CDR2 is FQGNSA. V lost 3 bases, J lost 1 base, and 13 bases lay in between. The CDR3 loop spans 16 amino acids. CDR3 DNA: TGTGCCAGCAGCTTGCGGGGTTGGGGGAGCAATCAGCCCCAGCATTTT. Its protein is CASSLRGWGSNQPQHF.

Note on this clone: The same CDR3 arises from other DNA sequences in this sample as well. The genes are TRBV20-1 and TRBJ2-7; no clear D. Trimming took off 0 bases at V and 3 bases at J, with 3 bases between the two ends. The CDR3 covers 11 residues. Germline assignment: CDR1 DFQATT and CDR2 SNEGSKA (reference sequence). Here the CDR3 DNA reads TGCAGTGCTAGAGACAACTACGAGCAGTACTTC. Translating gives CSARDNYEQYF.

This rearrangement joins TRBV7-4 to TRBJ1-4; D ambiguous. Trimming pared 1 base from V and 7 bases from J, leaving 16 bases between. The length of the CDR3 is 16 residues. CDR1 is SGHVT, CDR2 SQSDAQ, per germline. CDR3 bases: TGTGCCAGCAGCTTAGATGCGCTAAAAGGAGTTGAAAAACTGTTTTTT. Protein product: CASSLDALKGVEKLFF.

The chain has TRBV6-7 and TRBJ2-2; D perhaps matches TRBD1 (6 bases). TRBV6-7 belongs to the ORF category, with a function that is uncertain. Between the trimmed V and J ends, which lost 0 bases and 7 bases, there was a span of 15 bases. The CDR3 runs to 16 residues. Written as DNA, the CDR3 is TGTGCCAGCAGTTACTCTAGGGACACCTTTTGCGGGGAGCTGTTTTTT. This gives the protein CASSYSRDTFCGELFF.

The chain couples TRBV7-2 to TRBJ2-5, with TRBD2 as a possible D gene (6 bases). The CDR3 totals 14 residues. Trimming removed 4 bases at V and 5 bases at J, with 14 bases between. Germline CDR1 reads SGHTA; CDR2 reads FQGNSA. The CDR3 here is CASSSLAARETQYF. CDR3 DNA: TGTGCCAGCAGCTCGTTAGCGGCCCGGGAGACCCAGTACTTC.

V gene TRBV10-3 combines with J gene TRBJ2-3; 12 nucleotides line up with TRBD2. The CDR3 covers 15 residues. Germline lookup yields CDR1 ENHRY and CDR2 SYGVKD. Trimming removed 8 bases from V and 0 bases from J; junction bases left unmatched: 3. The CDR3 sequence is CAIGGLAGSTDTQYF. DNA for the CDR3: TGTGCCATCGGGGGACTAGCGGGTAGCACAGATACGCAGTATTTT.

The V and J genes are TRBV5-5 and TRBJ2-5, with 11 bases lining up with TRBD1. The germline gives CDR1 SGHKS, CDR2 YYEKEE (reference sequence). V dropped 1 base and J dropped 5; count of bases not matched to a gene: 13. The CDR3 loop spans 18 amino acids. Here the CDR3 reads CASSLRGTGGFRSETQYF. In nucleotides, the CDR3 is TGTGCCAGCAGCTTGAGGGGGACAGGGGGTTTTCGGTCGGAGACCCAGTACTTC.

The chain is built from TRBV7-3 and TRBJ2-1, with 11 bases identical to TRBD2. From germline, CDR1 is SGHTA and CDR2 FQGTGA. The V segment lost 1 base and the J segment 0 bases; nucleotides outside the gene matches: 11. CDR3 length: 20 residues. CDR3 region: CASSLKRWGGLADSYNEQFF. The DNA for the CDR3 is TGTGCCAGCAGCTTAAAGCGTTGGGGGGGACTAGCGGACTCCTACAATGAGCAGTTCTTC.